Listed here are 12 T cell receptor beta chains from one sample, sequenced in a study of post-analysis software for immune sequencing data. TCR beta cDNA libraries included unique molecular identifiers. One entry per CDR3 protein, called by TCRdb with MiXCR from the PCR reads. The data contain about 500,000 distinct CDR3 sequences, approximately 46% of them singletons. For these TCRs, the target antigens are not known. Overall study findings and caveats: About 5 TRBV segments were more frequent in patients than controls; TRBV5-6, TRBV5-1 and TRBV20-1 belonged to this group.

Sequencing was done on a sample of blood. These receptor sequences come from a girl between 10 and 17 years old with multiple sclerosis.

V gene TRBV28 combines with J gene TRBJ2-7; maybe TRBD1 (6 bases). CDR1 is MDHEN, CDR2 SYDVKM, per germline. The CDR3 consists of 13 residues. The V end lost 6 bases, the J end lost 4 bases, and 13 bases lay between the germline ends. The CDR3 region is CASSKSGQYEQYF. CDR3 DNA: TGTGCCAGCAGCAAAAGCGGACAGTACGAGCAGTACTTC.

This clonotype turned up a few times. This chain joins TRBV28 and TRBJ1-2; D ambiguous. Germline lookup yields CDR1 MDHEN and CDR2 SYDVKM. Trimming took 5 bases from V and 7 from J, leaving 11 bases between them. The CDR3 sequence is 12 residues long. CDR3 region: CASSPSWSGYTF. The CDR3 DNA sequence: TGTGCCAGCAGTCCTTCGTGGAGTGGCTACACCTTC.

This sequence joins TRBV7-2 and TRBJ2-7; 7 bases are shared with TRBD1. With V trimmed by 5 bases and J by 6 bases, 10 bases remained unmatched. Germline V lookup: CDR1 SGHTA, CDR2 FQGNSA. This CDR3 is 14 amino acids long. The CDR3 DNA reads TGTGCCAGCAGCCAAGACGAGGGGGCCGGCGAGCAGTACTTC. This gives the protein CASSQDEGAGEQYF.

The chain is built from TRBV28 and TRBJ1-4, with TRBD1 matching 7 bases. With 5 bases clipped from V and 9 bases from J, the junction kept 18 bases outside the gene matches. The germline V gene has CDR1 MDHEN and CDR2 SYDVKM. The CDR3 is 17 amino acids. DNA of the CDR3: TGTGCCAGCAGTCCACCATATTCCCCCCGACAGGGTCAAAAACTGTTTTTT. It translates to CASSPPYSPRQGQKLFF.

This chain uses TRBV12-3 or TRBV12-4 with TRBJ1-1, with D possibly being TRBD1 (6 bases). This CDR3 spans 14 amino acids. The V end lost 7 bases, the J end lost 7 bases, and 19 bases lay between the germline ends. The CDR3 sequence is CASTMGGPLGEAFF. In nucleotides, the CDR3 is TGTGCCAGCACCATGGGGGGGCCTCTCGGTGAAGCTTTCTTT.

The chain has TRBV7-6 and TRBJ2-7; D possibly uses TRBD1 or TRBD2 (5 bases each). Germline V gene lookup returns CDR1 SGHVS and CDR2 FNYEAQ. CDR3 size: 14 residues. Trimming shortened V by 6 bases and J by 0 bases, and 12 bases separated the two germline ends. CDR3 sequence reads: CASRQERSSYEQYF. In DNA form, the CDR3 reads TGTGCCAGCAGACAGGAGCGGAGCTCCTACGAGCAGTACTTC.

The rearrangement links TRBV7-2 to TRBJ2-7, with 11 bases aligning to TRBD1. With 5 bases clipped from V and 5 bases from J, the junction kept 5 bases outside the gene matches. The length of the CDR3 is 14 residues. Germline CDR1 is SGHTA and CDR2 is FQGNSA. CDR3 sequence: CASSRTGGMNEQYF. DNA of the CDR3: TGTGCCAGCAGCCGGACAGGGGGCATGAACGAGCAGTACTTC. Full variable domain (outside the CDR3, taken from reference TRBV7-2 and TRBJ2-7): GAGVSQSPSNKVTEKGKDVELRCDPISGHTALYWYRQSLGQGLEFLIYFQGNSAPDKSGLPSDRFSAERTGGSVSTLTIQRTQQEDSAVYLCASSRTGGMNEQYFGPGTRLTVT.

The chain joins TRBV28 to TRBJ2-4; D possibly corresponds to TRBD1 (6 bases). The CDR3 has 16 amino acids. Germline CDR1 is MDHEN and CDR2 is SYDVKM. With 2 bases removed from V and 0 bases from J, the gap between germline ends came to 11 bases. CDR3 sequence: CASSLHRTVAKNIQYF. The CDR3 DNA is TGTGCCAGCAGTTTACACAGGACAGTAGCCAAAAACATTCAGTACTTC.

This chain uses TRBV9 with TRBJ2-3, with D perhaps matching TRBD2 (5 bases). V was shortened by 0 bases and J by 1 base, with 9 bases between the two germline ends. Per germline, CDR1 SGDLS and CDR2 YYNGEE. The CDR3 covers 15 residues. CDR3 bases: TGTGCCAGCAGCGTAGAGGGTAGCGGCACAGATACGCAGTATTTT. This sequence encodes CASSVEGSGTDTQYF.

This clonotype was seen only a few times. The chain combines TRBV2 with TRBJ2-3, with D unresolved. V lost 4 bases, J lost 5 bases, and 13 bases lay in between. This CDR3 has 14 residues. Germline CDR1 is SNHLY and CDR2 is FYNNEI. The CDR3 loop reads CASSVPIARDTQYF. The CDR3 DNA sequence: TGTGCCAGCAGTGTTCCCATAGCCAGAGATACGCAGTATTTT.

This chain joins TRBV7-2 and TRBJ2-7, with TRBD1 as a possible D gene (7 bases). CDR3 length: 14 amino acids. V dropped 5 bases and J dropped 6 bases, with 17 bases sitting between them. Germline loops: CDR1 SGHTA, CDR2 FQGNSA. This CDR3 is CASSPGGQPSEQYF. Written as DNA, the CDR3 is TGTGCCAGCAGCCCCGGGGGACAGCCGAGCGAGCAGTACTTC.

This sequence joins TRBV5-5 and TRBJ2-2, with a possible D match to TRBD2 (5 bases). In germline, CDR1 is SGHKS, CDR2 YYEKEE (reference sequence). CDR3 length equals 14 residues. V was clipped by 2 bases and J by 4 bases, with 9 bases between them. The chain's CDR3 is CASSLARGTGELFF. DNA for the CDR3: TGTGCCAGCAGCTTAGCACGGGGCACCGGGGAGCTGTTTTTT.